These 15 T cell receptor beta chains originate from one sample sequenced in a study of blood T cell repertoires in COVID-19 (dated by TCRdb to about 2020). Library method: the immunoSEQ multiplex PCR assay. The clones in this table, taken by TCRdb from immuneACCESS, are in-frame only. Not every clone is retained; where verified, under half of the shortfall comes from an unresolved V gene, and the cause of the rest is unknown. The sample yields some 370,000 clones; less than 90% were counted once. The ten largest clones represent about 4.8% of the sample. What was sequenced was PBMCs or T cells enriched from blood (not recorded which). The receptor source for this set is a woman in her forties or fifties who had recovered from COVID-19.

V is TRBV7-2 and J is TRBJ2-2; D is uncertain. V was clipped by 5 bases and J by 1 base, with 5 bases between them. The CDR3 is made up of 13 amino acids. Germline-derived CDR1 and CDR2 are SGHTA and FQGNSA. CDR3 sequence (DNA): TGTGCCAGCAGCGTTAGGAACACCGGGGAGCTGTTTTTT. It yields the protein CASSVRNTGELFF.

The rearrangement uses TRBV19 and TRBJ2-7, with TRBD2 as a possible D gene (6 bases). The germline V gene encodes CDR1 LNHDA and CDR2 SQIVND (reference sequence). The CDR3 is 14 residues long. Trimming cost V 3 bases and J 6 bases, with 15 bases left between them. The CDR3 region is CASSIGGMTGEQYF. The CDR3 DNA reads TGTGCCAGTAGTATTGGCGGGATGACCGGCGAGCAGTACTTC. The full variable domain, rest sourced from reference TRBV19 and TRBJ2-7, is DGGITQSPKYLFRKEGQNVTLSCEQNLNHDAMYWYRQDPGQGLRLIYYSQIVNDFQKGDIAEGYSVSREKKESFPLTVTSAQKNPTAFYLCASSIGGMTGEQYFGPGTRLTVT.

The rearrangement uses TRBV11-3 and TRBJ1-1; unclear D gene. Germline V lookup: CDR1 SGHNT, CDR2 YENEEA. V was trimmed by 2 bases and J by 1 base, leaving 11 bases between them. This CDR3 contains 15 residues. The CDR3 sequence: CASSLLRGGNTEAFF. The CDR3 DNA reads TGTGCCAGCAGCTTATTACGGGGTGGGAACACTGAAGCTTTCTTT. Drawing the rest from reference TRBV11-3 and TRBJ1-1, the complete variable domain is EAGVVQSPRYKIIEKKQPVAFWCNPISGHNTLYWYLQNLGQGPELLIRYENEEAVDDSQLPKDRFSAERLKGVDSTLKIQPAELGDSAVYLCASSLLRGGNTEAFFGQGTRLTVV.

Details on this clone: In the same sample, other DNA sequences code for this CDR3. The chain joins TRBV30 to TRBJ1-1; no definite D call. The CDR3 totals 13 residues. Germline values: CDR1 GTSNPN, CDR2 SVGIG (reference sequence). The V gene lost 3 bases and the J gene lost 0 bases, with 8 bases spanning the gap. CDR3 DNA sequence: TGTGCCTGGAGCCTTCAGATGAACACTGAAGCTTTCTTT. This sequence encodes CAWSLQMNTEAFF. Drawing the rest from reference TRBV30 and TRBJ1-1, the complete variable domain is SQTIHQWPATLVQPVGSPLSLECTVEGTSNPNLYWYRQAAGRGLQLLFYSVGIGQISSEVPQNLSASRPQDRQFILSSKKLLLSDSGFYLCAWSLQMNTEAFFGQGTRLTVV.

V is TRBV5-1 and J is TRBJ1-4; weak D call: TRBD1 (5 bases). Trimming removed 0 bases from V and 3 bases from J, with 9 bases in between. Germline CDR1 reads SGHRS; CDR2 reads YFSETQ. CDR3 size: 15 residues. The CDR3: CASSLDWGANEKLFF. DNA for the CDR3: TGCGCCAGCAGCTTGGACTGGGGGGCTAATGAAAAACTGTTTTTT.

This rearrangement joins TRBV7-2 to TRBJ1-1; D gene uncertain. From germline, CDR1 is SGHTA and CDR2 FQGNSA. Trimming pared 2 bases from V and 10 bases from J, leaving 14 bases between. The CDR3 spans 13 residues. The CDR3 is CASSLNVGLVAFF. CDR3 bases: TGTGCCAGCAGCTTAAATGTGGGCTTGGTAGCTTTCTTT.

This chain links TRBV4-1 with TRBJ1-1; a possible D gene is TRBD1 (6 bases). Looked up from germline, CDR1 is MGHRA and CDR2 is YSYEKL. This CDR3 is built from 15 residues. V gave up 3 bases and J gave up 3 bases, with 14 bases separating them. The CDR3 sequence: CASSQETGWDTEAFF. CDR3 in DNA: TGCGCCAGCAGCCAGGAGACAGGTTGGGACACTGAAGCTTTCTTT.

The chain employs TRBV11-1 and TRBJ1-2, with TRBD1 identical over 10 bases. V lost 5 bases, J lost 7 bases, and 4 bases stayed unmatched. The germline V gene encodes CDR1 SGHAT and CDR2 FQDESV (reference sequence). CDR3 length equals 13 residues. CDR3 coding DNA: TGTGCCAGCAGCCTTCGGACAGGGGGTGGCTACACCTTC. It translates to CASSLRTGGGYTF.

V usage is TRBV2 and J usage is TRBJ1-1, with 9 positions matching TRBD1. The CDR3 runs to 16 residues. The germline V gene encodes CDR1 SNHLY and CDR2 FYNNEI. The V segment lost 3 bases and the J segment 0 bases; nucleotides outside the gene matches: 5. The CDR3 coding sequence is TGTGCCAGCAGTGACGGGACAGGGTTTATGAACACTGAAGCTTTCTTT. Translating gives CASSDGTGFMNTEAFF.

The chain carries TRBV6-2 or TRBV6-3 and TRBJ1-1, with 7 bases lining up with TRBD1. The CDR3 consists of 14 residues. V was clipped by 6 bases and J by 4 bases; unmatched bases: 8. Germline CDR1 and CDR2: MNHEY and SVGEGT. CDR3 protein: CASSKQGQGTEAFF. As DNA, the CDR3 is TGTGCCAGCAGCAAACAGGGGCAGGGCACTGAAGCTTTCTTT.

The chain uses TRBV6-5 and TRBJ1-2; unclear D gene. This CDR3 comprises 13 residues. Trimming removed 2 bases at V and 6 bases at J, with 10 bases between. The germline gives CDR1 MNHEY, CDR2 SVGAGI. This CDR3 reads CASSYREKHGYTF. The CDR3 nucleotides read TGTGCCAGCAGTTACAGGGAGAAGCATGGCTACACCTTC.

The chain couples TRBV27 to TRBJ1-4, with TRBD1 identical over 9 bases. Germline CDR1 MNHEY, CDR2 SMNVEV (reference sequence). J lost 9 bases, V lost 8 bases, and 4 bases had no gene match. The CDR3 runs to 12 residues. CDR3 region: CASGHRGQKLFF. DNA for the CDR3: TGTGCCAGCGGACACAGGGGGCAAAAACTGTTTTTT.

This chain joins TRBV7-9 and TRBJ2-5; perhaps TRBD2 as D (7 bases). CDR1 and CDR2 (germline): SEHNR, FQNEAQ (reference sequence). The CDR3 length is 14 residues. Trimming removed 3 bases at V and 4 bases at J, with 12 bases between. The CDR3 protein is CASSLGGGAETQYF. CDR3 DNA sequence: TGTGCCAGCAGCTTGGGTGGGGGGGCAGAGACCCAGTACTTC.

This chain links TRBV7-9 with TRBJ2-1; D is ambiguous. V was cut by 4 bases and J by 4 bases, with 8 bases left in between. In germline, CDR1 is SEHNR, CDR2 FQNEAQ (reference sequence). This CDR3 comprises 13 residues. DNA for the CDR3: TGTGCCAGCAGCTCCCCCCTTTACAATGAGCAGTTCTTC. It codes for CASSSPLYNEQFF.

This chain joins TRBV5-1 and TRBJ2-7, with 9 positions matching TRBD1. V shed 5 bases, J shed 5 bases, and the junction held 8 bases outside the gene matches. Germline V gene data show CDR1 as SGHRS and CDR2 as YFSETQ. The CDR3 runs 14 residues. CDR3 in amino acids: CASRRGQGGHEQYF. CDR3 DNA: TGCGCCAGCAGGAGGGGACAGGGCGGCCACGAGCAGTACTTC. Complete variable domain (other parts from reference TRBV5-1 and TRBJ2-7): KAGVTQTPRYLIKTRGQQVTLSCSPISGHRSVSWYQQTPGQGLQFLFEYFSETQRNKGNFPGRFSGRQFSNSRSEMNVSTLELGDSALYLCASRRGQGGHEQYFGPGTRLTVT.